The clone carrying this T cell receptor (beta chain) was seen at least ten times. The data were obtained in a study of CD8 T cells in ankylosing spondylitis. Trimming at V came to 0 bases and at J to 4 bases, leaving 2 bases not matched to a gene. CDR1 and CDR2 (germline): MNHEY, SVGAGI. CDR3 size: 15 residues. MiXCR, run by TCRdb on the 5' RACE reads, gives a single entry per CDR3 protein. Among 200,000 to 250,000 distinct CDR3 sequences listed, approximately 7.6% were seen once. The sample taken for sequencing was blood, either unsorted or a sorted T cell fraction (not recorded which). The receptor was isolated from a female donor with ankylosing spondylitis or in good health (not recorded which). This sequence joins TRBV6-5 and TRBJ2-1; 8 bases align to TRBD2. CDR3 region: CASSYSSGAYNEQFF. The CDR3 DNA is TGTGCCAGCAGTTACTCTAGCGGGGCGTACAATGAGCAGTTCTTC.